This T cell receptor beta chain is drawn from a study of long-term antiretroviral therapy in people with HIV. CDR1 and CDR2 from the germline V gene are LNHDA and SQIVND (reference sequence). The V and J ends lost 5 bases and 1 base respectively, with 5 bases between them. This CDR3 comprises 12 residues. Study outcomes and limitations: After ART, diversity increased yet remained lower than transplant donor controls. HIV repertoires covered narrower CDR3 length ranges than controls did.

They ran version v3.0 of the immunoSEQ assay at survey level. What sequencing targeted per sample was 40,000-50,000 T-cell genomes. Sequencing used immunoSEQ multiplex PCR; TCRdb keeps in-frame clones, though not all of them. The sample contains 20,000 or so clones, roughly three quarters of which appear only once. To note about this clone: The antigen is not known.

Each contributor possessed a minimum of one pre-ART and a minimum of two post-ART PBMC samples. The receptor's source is a young man with HIV. V usage is TRBV19 and J usage is TRBJ1-1; unclear D gene. Source: unsorted PBMCs, taken 0.5 years before starting antiretroviral therapy. CDR3 nucleotide sequence: TGTGCCAGTAGTTACAGGAACACTGAAGCTTTCTTT. Protein sequence: CASSYRNTEAFF.